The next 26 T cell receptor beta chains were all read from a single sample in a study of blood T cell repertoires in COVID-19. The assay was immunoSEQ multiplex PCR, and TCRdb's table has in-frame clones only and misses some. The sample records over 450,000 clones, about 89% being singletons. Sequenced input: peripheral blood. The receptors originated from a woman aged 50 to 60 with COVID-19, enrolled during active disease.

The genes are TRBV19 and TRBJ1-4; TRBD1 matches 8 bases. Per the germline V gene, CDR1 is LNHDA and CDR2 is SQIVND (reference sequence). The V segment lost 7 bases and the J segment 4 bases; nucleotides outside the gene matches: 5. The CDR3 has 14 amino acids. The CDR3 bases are TGTGCCAGTAAGGGGGGACAGGATAATGAAAAACTGTTTTTT. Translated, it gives CASKGGQDNEKLFF.

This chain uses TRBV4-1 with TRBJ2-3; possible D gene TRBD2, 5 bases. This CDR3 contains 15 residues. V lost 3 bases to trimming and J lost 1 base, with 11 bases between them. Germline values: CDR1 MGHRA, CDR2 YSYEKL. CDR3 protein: CASSQVGLRTDTQYF. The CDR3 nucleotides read TGCGCCAGCAGCCAGGTCGGACTTCGCACAGATACGCAGTATTTT.

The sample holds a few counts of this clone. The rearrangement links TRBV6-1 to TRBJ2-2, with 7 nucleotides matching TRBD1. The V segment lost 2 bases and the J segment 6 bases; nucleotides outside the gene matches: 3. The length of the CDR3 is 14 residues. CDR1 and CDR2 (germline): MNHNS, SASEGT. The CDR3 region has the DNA TGTGCCAGCAGTGAAATACAGGGGCCCGGGGAGCTGTTTTTT. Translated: CASSEIQGPGELFF.

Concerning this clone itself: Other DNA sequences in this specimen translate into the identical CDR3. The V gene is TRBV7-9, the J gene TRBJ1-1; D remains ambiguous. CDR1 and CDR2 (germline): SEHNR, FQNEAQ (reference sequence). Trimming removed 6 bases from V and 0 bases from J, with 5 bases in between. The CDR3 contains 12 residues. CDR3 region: CASSPMNTEAFF. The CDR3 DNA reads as TGTGCCAGCAGTCCAATGAACACTGAAGCTTTCTTT.

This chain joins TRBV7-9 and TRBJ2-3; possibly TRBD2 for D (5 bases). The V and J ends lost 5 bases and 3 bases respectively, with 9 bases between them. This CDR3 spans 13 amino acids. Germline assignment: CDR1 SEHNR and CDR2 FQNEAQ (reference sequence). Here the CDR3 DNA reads TGTGCCAGCAGCGTAACTAGAACAGATACGCAGTATTTT. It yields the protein CASSVTRTDTQYF.

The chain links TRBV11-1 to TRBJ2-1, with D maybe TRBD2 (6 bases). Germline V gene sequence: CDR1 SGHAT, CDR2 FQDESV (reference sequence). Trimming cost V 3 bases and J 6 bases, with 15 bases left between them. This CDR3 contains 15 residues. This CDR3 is CASSLWRRGPNEQFF. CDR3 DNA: TGTGCCAGCAGCTTGTGGAGGAGGGGCCCCAATGAGCAGTTCTTC. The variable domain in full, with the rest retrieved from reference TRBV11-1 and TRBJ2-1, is EAEVAQSPRYKITEKSQAVAFWCDPISGHATLYWYRQILGQGPELLVQFQDESVVDDSQLPKDRFSAERLKGVDSTLKIQPAELGDSAMYLCASSLWRRGPNEQFFGPGTRLTVL.

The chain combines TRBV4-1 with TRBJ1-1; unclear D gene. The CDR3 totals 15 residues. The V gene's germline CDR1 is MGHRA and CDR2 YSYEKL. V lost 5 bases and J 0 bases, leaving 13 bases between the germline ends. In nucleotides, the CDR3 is TGCGCCAGCAGCGTGCCAGGACTTATGAACACTGAAGCTTTCTTT. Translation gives CASSVPGLMNTEAFF.

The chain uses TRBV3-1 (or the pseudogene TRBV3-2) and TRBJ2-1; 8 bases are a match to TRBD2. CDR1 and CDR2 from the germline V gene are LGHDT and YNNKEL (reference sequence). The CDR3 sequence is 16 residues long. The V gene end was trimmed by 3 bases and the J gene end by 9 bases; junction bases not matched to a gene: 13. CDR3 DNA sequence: TGTGCCAGCAGCCACGAGGGACTAGGCGCGTATACTGAGCAGTTCTTC. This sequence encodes CASSHEGLGAYTEQFF.

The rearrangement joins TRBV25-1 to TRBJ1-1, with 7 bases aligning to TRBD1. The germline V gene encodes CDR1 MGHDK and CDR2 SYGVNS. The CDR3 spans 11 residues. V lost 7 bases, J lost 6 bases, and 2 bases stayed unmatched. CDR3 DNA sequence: TGTGCCAGCAAGGGGACAGCTGAAGCTTTCTTT. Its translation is CASKGTAEAFF.

In nucleotides, the CDR3 is TGTGCCAGCAGTCCTGGACTAGCGGGGGGGCCGGCCGGGGAGCTGTTTTTT. Translating it yields CASSPGLAGGPAGELFF. The rearrangement joins TRBV3-1 (or the pseudogene TRBV3-2) to TRBJ2-2, with TRBD2 matching over 15 bases. The CDR3 is made up of 17 amino acids. The ends lost 6 bases at V and 6 bases at J; junction bases unmatched: 8. Germline CDR1 reads LGHDT; CDR2 reads YNNKEL (reference sequence).

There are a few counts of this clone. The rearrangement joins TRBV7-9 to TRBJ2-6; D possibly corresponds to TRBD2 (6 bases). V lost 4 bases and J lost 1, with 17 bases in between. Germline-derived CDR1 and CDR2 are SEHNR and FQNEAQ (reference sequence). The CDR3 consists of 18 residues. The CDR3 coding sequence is TGTGCCAGCAGCTCCCCGGGACTGATATATTCTGGGGCCAACGTCCTGACTTTC. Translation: CASSSPGLIYSGANVLTF.

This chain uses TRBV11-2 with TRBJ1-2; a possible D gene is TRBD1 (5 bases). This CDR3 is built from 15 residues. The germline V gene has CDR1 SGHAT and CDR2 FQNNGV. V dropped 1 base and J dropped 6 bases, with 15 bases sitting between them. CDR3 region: CASSLVGGTRDGYTF. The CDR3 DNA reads TGTGCCAGCAGCTTAGTAGGCGGGACCCGGGATGGCTACACCTTC.

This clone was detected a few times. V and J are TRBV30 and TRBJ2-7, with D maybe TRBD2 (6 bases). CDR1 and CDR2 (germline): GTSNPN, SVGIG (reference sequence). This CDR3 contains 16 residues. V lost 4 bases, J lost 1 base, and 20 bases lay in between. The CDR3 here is CAWKRVRWGESYEQYF. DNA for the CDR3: TGTGCCTGGAAGCGGGTCCGGTGGGGGGAATCCTACGAGCAGTACTTC. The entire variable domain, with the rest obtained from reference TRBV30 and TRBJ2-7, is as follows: SQTIHQWPATLVQPVGSPLSLECTVEGTSNPNLYWYRQAAGRGLQLLFYSVGIGQISSEVPQNLSASRPQDRQFILSSKKLLLSDSGFYLCAWKRVRWGESYEQYFGPGTRLTVT.

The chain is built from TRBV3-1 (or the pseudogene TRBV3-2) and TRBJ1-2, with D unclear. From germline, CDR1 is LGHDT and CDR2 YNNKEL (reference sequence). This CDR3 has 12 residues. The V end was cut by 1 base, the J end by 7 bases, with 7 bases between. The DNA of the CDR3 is TGTGCCAGCAGCCAAGCCCCGGGTGGCTACACCTTC. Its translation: CASSQAPGGYTF.

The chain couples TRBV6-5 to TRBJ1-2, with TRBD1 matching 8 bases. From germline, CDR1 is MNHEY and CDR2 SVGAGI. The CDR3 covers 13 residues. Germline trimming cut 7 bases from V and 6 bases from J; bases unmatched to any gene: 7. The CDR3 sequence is CASTRNRGNGYTF. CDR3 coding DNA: TGTGCCAGCACCAGAAACAGGGGGAATGGCTACACCTTC.

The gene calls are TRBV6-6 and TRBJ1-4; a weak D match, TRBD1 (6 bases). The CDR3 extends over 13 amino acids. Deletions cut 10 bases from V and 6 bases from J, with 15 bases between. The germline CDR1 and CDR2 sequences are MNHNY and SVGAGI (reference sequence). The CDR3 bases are TGTGCCACCTTCCAGGGGCGGTATGAAAAACTGTTTTTT. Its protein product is CATFQGRYEKLFF.

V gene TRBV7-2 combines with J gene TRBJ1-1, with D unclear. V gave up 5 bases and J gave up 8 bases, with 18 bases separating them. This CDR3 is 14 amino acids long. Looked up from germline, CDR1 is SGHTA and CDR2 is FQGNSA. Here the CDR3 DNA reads TGTGCCAGCAGCCAACCCGGACTTCCCAGAGAAGCTTTCTTT. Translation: CASSQPGLPREAFF.

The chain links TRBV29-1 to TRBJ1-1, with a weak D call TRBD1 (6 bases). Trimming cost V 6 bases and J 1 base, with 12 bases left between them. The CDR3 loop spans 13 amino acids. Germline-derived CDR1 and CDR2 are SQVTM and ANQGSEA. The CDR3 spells CSVLDSKNTEAFF. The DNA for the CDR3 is TGCAGCGTCCTGGACAGTAAGAACACTGAAGCTTTCTTT.

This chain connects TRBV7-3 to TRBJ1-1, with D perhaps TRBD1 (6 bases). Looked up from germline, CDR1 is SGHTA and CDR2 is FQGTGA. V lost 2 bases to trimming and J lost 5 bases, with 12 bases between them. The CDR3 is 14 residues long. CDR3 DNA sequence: TGTGCCAGCAGCTTACTCGACAGGAGGACTGAAGCTTTCTTT. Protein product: CASSLLDRRTEAFF.

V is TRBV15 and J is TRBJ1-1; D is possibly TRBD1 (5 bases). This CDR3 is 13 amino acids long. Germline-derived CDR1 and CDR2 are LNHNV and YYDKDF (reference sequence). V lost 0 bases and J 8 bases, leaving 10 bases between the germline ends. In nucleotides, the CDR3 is TGTGCCACCAGCAGAGATCTTAGGGGCGAAGCTTTCTTT. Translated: CATSRDLRGEAFF. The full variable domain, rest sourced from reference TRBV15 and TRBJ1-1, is DAMVIQNPRYQVTQFGKPVTLSCSQTLNHNVMYWYQQKSSQAPKLLFHYYDKDFNNEADTPDNFQSRRPNTSFCFLDIRSPGLGDTAMYLCATSRDLRGEAFFGQGTRLTVV.

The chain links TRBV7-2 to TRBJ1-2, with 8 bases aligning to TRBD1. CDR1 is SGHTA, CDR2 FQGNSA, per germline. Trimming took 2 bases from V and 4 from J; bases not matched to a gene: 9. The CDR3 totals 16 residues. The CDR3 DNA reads TGTGCCAGCAGCTTACCAGATCAGGGGGCAGGCTATGGCTACACCTTC. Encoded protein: CASSLPDQGAGYGYTF.

The CDR3 coding sequence is TGTGCCAGCAGTGACTCGACAGGGGGTCAAGAGACCCAGTACTTC. This gives the protein CASSDSTGGQETQYF. J is TRBJ2-5 and V is TRBV2; 9 nucleotides line up with TRBD1. CDR1 is SNHLY, CDR2 FYNNEI, per germline. J gave up 2 bases and V 3 bases, and 4 bases lay outside the gene matches. This CDR3 contains 15 residues.

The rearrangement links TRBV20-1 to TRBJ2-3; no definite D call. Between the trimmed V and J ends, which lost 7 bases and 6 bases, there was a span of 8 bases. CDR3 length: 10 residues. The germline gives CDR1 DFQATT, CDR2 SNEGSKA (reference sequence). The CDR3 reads CSVQADTQYF. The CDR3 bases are TGCAGTGTTCAGGCGGATACGCAGTATTTT.

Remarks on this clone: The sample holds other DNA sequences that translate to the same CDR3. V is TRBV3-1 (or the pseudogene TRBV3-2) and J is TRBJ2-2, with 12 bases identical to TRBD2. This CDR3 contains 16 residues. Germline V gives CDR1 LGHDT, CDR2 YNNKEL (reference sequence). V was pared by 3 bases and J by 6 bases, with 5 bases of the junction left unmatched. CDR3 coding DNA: TGTGCCAGCAGCCACGGGCTAGCGGGGGGGCCCGGGGAGCTGTTTTTT. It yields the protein CASSHGLAGGPGELFF.

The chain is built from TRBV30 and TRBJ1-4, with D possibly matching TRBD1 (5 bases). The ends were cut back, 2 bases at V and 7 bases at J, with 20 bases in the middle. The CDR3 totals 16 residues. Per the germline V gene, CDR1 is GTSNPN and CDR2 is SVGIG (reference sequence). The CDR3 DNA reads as TGTGCCTGGAGTTACCGGACACTCTCACGGCGTGAAAAACTGTTTTTT. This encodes CAWSYRTLSRREKLFF.

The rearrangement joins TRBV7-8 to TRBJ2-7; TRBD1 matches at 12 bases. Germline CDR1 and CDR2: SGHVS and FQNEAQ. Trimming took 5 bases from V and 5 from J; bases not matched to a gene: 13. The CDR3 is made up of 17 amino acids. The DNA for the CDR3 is TGTGCCAGCAGCCCTACGTTTGGGACAGGGGGCCGAAACGAGCAGTACTTC. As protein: CASSPTFGTGGRNEQYF.